This TCR beta chain emerged from a study of T-cell memory formation after mild COVID-19. About the study: Among the donors, TCR clusters were largely specific to each donor. Study-wide results and limits: Researchers report contracting CD4+ clones mostly in CM and EM, with CD8+ clones in EMRA. In second-wave clones peaking day 37, SARS-CoV-2 specificity remained unconfirmed.

The authors produced TCR alpha and TCR beta cDNA libraries with sample barcodes and UMIs by 5'RACE using constant-segment primers. TCRdb analysed the 5' RACE reads with MiXCR anew, one entry per CDR3 protein. The sample includes roughly 400,000 distinct CDR3 sequences, approximately 18% of them seen just once. A note on this clonotype: Its specificity is unknown.

V was pared by 6 bases and J by 6 bases, with 9 bases between. The CDR3 runs 13 residues. Germline loops: CDR1 MNHEY, CDR2 SVGEGT. Sequencing was done on a sample of PBMCs or a T cell subset sorted from them (not recorded which). The receptor comes from a man aged 18 to 35 who had mild COVID-19 (a few samples of this study predate the infection). Cell type and time point are not known. The chain joins TRBV6-2 or TRBV6-3 to TRBJ1-6; no clear D gene. The CDR3 DNA reads TGTGCCAGCAGGCTCAGGATTAATTCACCCCTCCACTTT. The encoded protein is CASRLRINSPLHF.